At least ten counts were recorded for the clone carrying this T cell receptor (beta chain). The antigen is not known. Sample collection consisted of about 6 milliliters of peripheral blood drawn at each of two time points. This entry is derived from a study of prognosis after radiotherapy for stage I lung cancer. Two rounds of multiplex PCR amplified TCR beta CDR3 from genomic DNA. TRBV and TRBJ genes each had their own specific primers in first-round PCR. MiXCR, applied by TCRdb to the multiplex PCR reads, yields one record per CDR3 protein. This table holds around 59,000 distinct CDR3 sequences, 26% found once. Study results and limitations: After stereotactic body radiation therapy, median unique TCR clones were about 7,200, down from some 10,000. Differing TRBV and TRBJ gene usage was reportedly seen between patients with and without metastases.

CDR3 size: 13 residues. Germline loops: CDR1 MNHEY, CDR2 SVGAGI. V lost 2 bases, J lost 2 bases, and 6 bases lay in between. Sequenced material: PBMCs, taken before or after stereotactic body radiation therapy (not recorded which). The receptor comes from a donor at least 50 years old with non-small cell lung cancer. This chain joins TRBV6-5 and TRBJ1-2; D perhaps matches TRBD1 (5 bases). CDR3 nucleotides: TGTGCCAGCAGTTACGGGGCGAACTATGGCTACACCTTC. Translating it yields CASSYGANYGYTF.